This T cell receptor beta chain was recorded in a study of T cell responses to AZD1222 COVID-19 vaccine. The CDR3 consists of 13 residues. Germline V CDR1 and CDR2: MNHEY, SMNVEV (reference sequence). Regarding this clone: Its antigen is not identified. Mismatch with germline at one junction end may stem from a read error.

The study, taken as a whole, reports: Spike-specific TCR depth and breadth grew after two AZD1222 doses.

Measured with immunoSEQ multiplex PCR; TCRdb has only the in-frame clones, and not every one. The sample includes approximately 150,000 clones, approximately 86% seen only once; the top ten take 5.4%. V usage is TRBV27 and J usage is TRBJ1-1; D is perhaps TRBD1 (5 bases). The source was peripheral blood, collected 28 days after the second dose of the MenACWY control vaccine. This sequence originates from an adult who received the MenACWY meningococcal vaccine as a control. CDR3 sequence reads: CASSLWGGGEAFF. The CDR3 DNA reads TGTGCCAGCAGCTTATGGGGGGGAGGCGAAGCTTTCTTT.